A selection of T cell receptor beta chains follows, all from one sample in a study of shared clonotypes between healthy human individuals. Clones were sequenced by immunoSEQ multiplex PCR, and TCRdb holds only the in-frame ones, with some missing. The sample consists of more than 1 million clones, about 84% of them appearing once. The source material was memory CD4+ T cells from PBMCs. The source of these receptors is a man between 18 and 35 years old in good health. Some clones in this sample may be carry-over from other donors' samples. Both conserved end residues are part of each CDR3.

v_call: TRBV9
j_call: TRBJ1-2
cdr3_aa: CASSRRTGRDYGYTF

v_call: TRBV11-3
j_call: TRBJ2-1
cdr3_aa: CASTERHGTSDEQFF

v_call: TRBV6-6
j_call: TRBJ1-5
cdr3_aa: CASSRSTGGDQPQHF

v_call: TRBV15
j_call: TRBJ2-4
cdr3_aa: CATSREGGGENIQYF

v_call: TRBV4-1
j_call: TRBJ1-2
cdr3_aa: CASSQGSEGNYGYTF

v_call: TRBV5-1
j_call: TRBJ1-1
cdr3_aa: CASSVTGQKNTEAFF

v_call: TRBV4-1
j_call: TRBJ2-3
cdr3_aa: CASSQTMITDTQYF

v_call: TRBV21-1
j_call: TRBJ2-1
cdr3_aa: CASSKEGSGGPPYNEQFF

v_call: TRBV5-8
j_call: TRBJ1-1
cdr3_aa: CASSLGPWNTEAFF

v_call: TRBV28
j_call: TRBJ1-5
cdr3_aa: CASRTDRGGNQPQHF

v_call: TRBV7-9
j_call: TRBJ2-7
cdr3_aa: CASSPGTSGTPRF

v_call: TRBV28
j_call: TRBJ1-4
cdr3_aa: CASRPSGRDEKLFF

v_call: TRBV4-1
j_call: TRBJ1-3
cdr3_aa: CASSQFVRADGNTIYF

v_call: TRBV4-1
j_call: TRBJ1-2
cdr3_aa: CASTKNSREGYTF

v_call: TRBV7-2
j_call: TRBJ2-1
cdr3_aa: CASSPAGAGEQFF

v_call: TRBV7-2
j_call: TRBJ2-2
cdr3_aa: CASAGLRNTGELFF

v_call: TRBV28
j_call: TRBJ2-6
cdr3_aa: CASSLWGTGGPGANVLTF

v_call: TRBV6-6
j_call: TRBJ1-2
cdr3_aa: CASRLDRGPSTSF

v_call: TRBV19
j_call: TRBJ2-5
cdr3_aa: CASSISLRQGATGETQYF

v_call: TRBV10-3
j_call: TRBJ2-5
cdr3_aa: CAISDQTGQETQYF

v_call: TRBV6-1
j_call: TRBJ1-4
cdr3_aa: CASSDGLLRQGEVQLFF

v_call: TRBV4-1
j_call: TRBJ1-1
cdr3_aa: CASSLPSAGTEAFF

v_call: TRBV7-9
j_call: TRBJ2-2
cdr3_aa: CASSLQRGGELFF

v_call: TRBV14
j_call: TRBJ2-6
cdr3_aa: CASSPPGLGNSVLTF

v_call: TRBV19
j_call: TRBJ2-2
cdr3_aa: CASSPPAGHGELFF

v_call: TRBV27
j_call: TRBJ1-6
cdr3_aa: CASSLRFGSPLHF

v_call: TRBV21-1
j_call: TRBJ2-4
cdr3_aa: CASISRPGRGAKNIQYF

v_call: TRBV27
j_call: TRBJ2-7
cdr3_aa: CASSLGTVYEQYF

v_call: TRBV5-1
j_call: TRBJ2-1
cdr3_aa: CASSKTSGSVEQFF

v_call: TRBV15
j_call: TRBJ2-1
cdr3_aa: CATSRDRSGRAGFF

v_call: TRBV19
j_call: TRBJ1-3
cdr3_aa: CASSPGTGGNTIYF

v_call: TRBV7-2
j_call: TRBJ2-7
cdr3_aa: CASSLAGLAGDPYEQYF

v_call: TRBV5-4
j_call: TRBJ1-1
cdr3_aa: CASSLGQGREAFF

v_call: TRBV29-1
j_call: TRBJ2-6
cdr3_aa: CSARDRAGNSGANVLTF

v_call: TRBV5-4
j_call: TRBJ2-5
cdr3_aa: CASSLGPPGQGGETQYF

v_call: TRBV12-5
j_call: TRBJ2-3
cdr3_aa: CASGRGGTDTQYF

v_call: TRBV4-2
j_call: TRBJ1-2
cdr3_aa: CASSREKEASGYGYTF

v_call: TRBV5-1
j_call: TRBJ2-7
cdr3_aa: CASSLDNSYEQYF

v_call: TRBV5-1
j_call: TRBJ2-1
cdr3_aa: CASSLEEASSYNEQFF

v_call: TRBV6-9
j_call: TRBJ1-5
cdr3_aa: CASNTKAGQAQHPNSNQPQHF

v_call: TRBV18
j_call: TRBJ2-7
cdr3_aa: CASSPGAVSSSYEQYF

v_call: TRBV5-8
j_call: TRBJ1-2
cdr3_aa: CASSLDSYGYTF

v_call: TRBV28
j_call: TRBJ2-4
cdr3_aa: CASSNENIQYF

v_call: TRBV29-1
j_call: NA
cdr3_aa: CSVLSGRNYEQYF

v_call: TRBV19
j_call: TRBJ1-5
cdr3_aa: CASTDQLSNQPQHF

v_call: TRBV7-9
j_call: TRBJ1-6
cdr3_aa: CASSLGPNNSPLHF

v_call: TRBV6-6
j_call: TRBJ2-5
cdr3_aa: CASRKGQGQETQYF

v_call: TRBV5-1
j_call: TRBJ2-7
cdr3_aa: CASSLGHEQYF

v_call: TRBV5-6
j_call: TRBJ2-2
cdr3_aa: CASSLNGWVGELFF

v_call: TRBV5-1
j_call: TRBJ2-3
cdr3_aa: CASSSGQGDDTQYF

v_call: TRBV5-4
j_call: TRBJ1-1
cdr3_aa: CASSQDRVLTEAFF

v_call: TRBV6-5
j_call: TRBJ2-7
cdr3_aa: CASSLGHPTIYEQYF

v_call: TRBV11-2
j_call: TRBJ2-7
cdr3_aa: CASSGSRLASSYEQYF

v_call: TRBV5-1
j_call: TRBJ2-7
cdr3_aa: CASSWGTALTYEQYF

v_call: TRBV7-9
j_call: TRBJ1-2
cdr3_aa: CASSRPRGVSYGYTF

v_call: TRBV7-9
j_call: TRBJ2-7
cdr3_aa: CASTPGGYEQYF

v_call: TRBV11-3
j_call: TRBJ2-2
cdr3_aa: CASSLGELGGGELFF

v_call: TRBV5-4
j_call: TRBJ2-5
cdr3_aa: CASSLWTGGSQETQYF

v_call: TRBV6-1
j_call: TRBJ2-1
cdr3_aa: CASSPPGGDRQFF

v_call: TRBV9
j_call: TRBJ1-2
cdr3_aa: CASSSTPGPPYYRGYTF